This TCR beta chain was obtained from a study of blood T cell repertoires in COVID-19 (dated by TCRdb to 2018 to 2020). Regarding the complete study: Collaborator samples came from the United States, Italy and Spain and covered acute and convalescent phases of COVID-19. The material from the prospective study consisted of cDNA or gDNA derived from T cells, B-cell-depleted T cells, or PBMCs. The dataset comprised deeply sampled blood TCRbeta repertoires from subjects exposed to, actively infected with, or recovered from COVID-19. The repertoires were made available in a free public database intended to serve as a resource for research on the immune response to SARS-CoV-2. The samples were drawn from two sources: the first 160 participants of the ongoing ImmuneRACE study, and 1,000 to 1,500 subjects contributed by 6 global collaborators. A de-identified subject ID, COVID-19 status, age in years and sex were almost always included in the sample metadata. HLA class I and class II types, where available, came from metadata supplied by the sample provider rather than from assay-based typing. The study at large found these results: How much clinical and demographic metadata was included differed by source and by participant, and the metadata was provided uncurated.

This clone has more than one count but fewer than ten. There is no known antigen for this receptor. Base-call qualities are not available, and no considerably larger clone is one nucleotide away. TCRbeta CDR3 regions were amplified from genomic DNA by means of the immunoSEQ Assay, a bias-controlled multiplex PCR. The authors' pipeline ran thus. The number of nucleated cells in each sample was estimated by amplification of reference gene primers within the assay. To quantify the absolute abundance of each unique TCRbeta CDR3 rearrangement, sequence reads were collapsed and filtered. For each sample, productive Simpson clonality was calculated as the square root of Simpson's diversity index over productive rearrangements. The table comes from immuneACCESS by way of TCRdb, which keeps in-frame sequences with V and J called. Part of the clones is missing from these tables; in studies checked, under half for an unresolved V gene and the rest for unknown reasons. V and J calls plus clone size are reproduced from that table; the DNA served to infer D and trimming. Within this sample are about 420,000 clones, with about 90% of them counted one time only. Clones ranked in the top ten supply less than 0.95% of the sample.

CDR1 and CDR2 were assigned from the germline V gene (reference sequence) as WNHNN and SYGVQD. The germline V end is reduced by 3 bases and the J end by 9 bases; junction bases left unmatched: 5. Reading from cysteine to phenylalanine, the CDR3 counts 14 amino acids. Only CDR3 DNA remains: 42 bases, in frame from the first base. One collaborating source in Seattle enrolled patients during active infection and followed them longitudinally through the course of disease. The collaborating institutions used their own protocols to collect whole blood in K2EDTA tubes. Collaborator samples were shipped for TCRbeta analysis as frozen whole blood, isolated PBMCs, or DNA extracted from either sample type.

The sequence was obtained from a man aged 18 to 30 with COVID-19, enrolled during active disease. Sequencing used peripheral blood. The V and J segments used are TRBV10-1 and TRBJ2-1; the central 10 bases match TRBD1. CDR3 region: CASSDQTGGREQFF. Here is the DNA: TGCGCCAGCAGTGACCAGACAGGGGGCCGTGAGCAGTTCTTC.